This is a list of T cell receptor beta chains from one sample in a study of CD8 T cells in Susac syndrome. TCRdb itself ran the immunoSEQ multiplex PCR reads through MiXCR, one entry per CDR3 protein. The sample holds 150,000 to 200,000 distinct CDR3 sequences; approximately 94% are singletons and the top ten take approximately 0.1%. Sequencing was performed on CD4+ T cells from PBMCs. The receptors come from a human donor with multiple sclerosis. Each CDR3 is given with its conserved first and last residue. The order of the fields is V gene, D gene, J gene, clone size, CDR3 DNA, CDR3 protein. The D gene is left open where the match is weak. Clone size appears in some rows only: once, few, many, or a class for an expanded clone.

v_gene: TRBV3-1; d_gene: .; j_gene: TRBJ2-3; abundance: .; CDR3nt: TGTGCCAGCAGCCAATCCCTGAGACCCACAGATACGCAGTATTTT; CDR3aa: CASSQSLRPTDTQYF
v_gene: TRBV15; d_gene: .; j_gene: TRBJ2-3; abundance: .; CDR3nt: TGTGCCACCAGCCCCACATTGGACACAACCGATACGCAGTATTTT; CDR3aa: CATSPTLDTTDTQYF
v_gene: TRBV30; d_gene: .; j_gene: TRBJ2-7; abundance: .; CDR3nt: TGTGCCTGGACCCCGGCGAAAGGGATGTCTGACGAGCAGTACTTC; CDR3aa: CAWTPAKGMSDEQYF
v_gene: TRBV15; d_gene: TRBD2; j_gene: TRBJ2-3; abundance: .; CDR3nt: TGTGCCACCAGCAGAGCGGTGGCTAGCGGAACAGATACGCAGTATTTT; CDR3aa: CATSRAVASGTDTQYF
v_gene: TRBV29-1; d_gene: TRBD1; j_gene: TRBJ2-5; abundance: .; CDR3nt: TGCAGCGCGGTCTACAGGGGGCTGGTAGAGACCCAGTACTTC; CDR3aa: CSAVYRGLVETQYF
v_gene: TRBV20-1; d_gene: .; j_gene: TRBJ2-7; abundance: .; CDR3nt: TGCAGTGCTAGTAGAGGGAACAACCCGGACTACGAGCAGTACTTC; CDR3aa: CSASRGNNPDYEQYF
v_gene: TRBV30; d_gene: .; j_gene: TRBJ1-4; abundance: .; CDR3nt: TGTGCCTGGAGTGTACGGCGCCCGAATGAAAAACTGTTTTTT; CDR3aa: CAWSVRRPNEKLFF
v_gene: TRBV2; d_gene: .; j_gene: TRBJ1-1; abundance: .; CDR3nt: TGTGCCAGCAGTGAAGCGCGGTCCAAGTTTAGGACTGAAGCTTTCTTT; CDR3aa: CASSEARSKFRTEAFF
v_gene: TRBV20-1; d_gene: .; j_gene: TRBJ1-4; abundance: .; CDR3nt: TGCAGTGCTCGACACCGAACTAATGAAAAACTGTTTTTT; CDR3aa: CSARHRTNEKLFF
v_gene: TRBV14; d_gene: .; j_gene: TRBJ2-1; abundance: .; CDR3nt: TGTGCCAGCAGCCACCGTAGCTTAGGGGGGAGCTCCTACAATGAGCAGTTCTTC; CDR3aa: CASSHRSLGGSSYNEQFF
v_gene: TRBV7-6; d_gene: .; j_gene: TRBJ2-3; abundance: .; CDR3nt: TGTGCCAGCAGCTTAGCGTTTCCGCCCCGGGGCCGAAAGGTCTCGGATACGCAGTATTTT; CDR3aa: CASSLAFPPRGRKVSDTQYF
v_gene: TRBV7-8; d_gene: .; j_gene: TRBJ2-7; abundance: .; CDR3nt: TGTGCCAGCAGCTTATCTGGGATTACCTACGAGCAGTACTTC; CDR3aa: CASSLSGITYEQYF
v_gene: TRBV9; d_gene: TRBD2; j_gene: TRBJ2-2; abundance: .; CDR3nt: TGTGCCAGCAGCGTAGGTCGGCGGGGGAGCACCGGGGAGCTGTTTTTT; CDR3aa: CASSVGRRGSTGELFF
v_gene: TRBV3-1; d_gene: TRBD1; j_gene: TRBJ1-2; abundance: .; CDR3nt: TGTGCCAGCAGCCCGGCGGGACAGGGCCTCTATGGCTACACCTTC; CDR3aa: CASSPAGQGLYGYTF
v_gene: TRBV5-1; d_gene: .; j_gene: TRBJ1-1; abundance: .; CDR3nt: TGCGCCAGCAGCTCATCGACAGTGAACACTGAAGCTTTCTTT; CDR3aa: CASSSSTVNTEAFF
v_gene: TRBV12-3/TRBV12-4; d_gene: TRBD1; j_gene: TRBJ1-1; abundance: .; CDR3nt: TGTGCCAGCAGTCATAGGACAGGGAACACTGAAGCTTTCTTT; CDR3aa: CASSHRTGNTEAFF
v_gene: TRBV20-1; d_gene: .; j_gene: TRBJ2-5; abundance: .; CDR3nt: TGCAGTGCTTACCGACAGTTTCAAGAGACCCAGTACTTC; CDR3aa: CSAYRQFQETQYF
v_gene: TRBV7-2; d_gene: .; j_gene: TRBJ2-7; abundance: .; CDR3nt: TGTGCCAGCAGCCCCCCGGACAGCCCGCAGGACTTC; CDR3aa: CASSPPDSPQDF
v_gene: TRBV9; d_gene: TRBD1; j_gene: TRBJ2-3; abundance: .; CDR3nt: TGTGCCAGCAGCGTAGCCGGACAGGGTTTAAGCACAGATACGCAGTATTTT; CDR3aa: CASSVAGQGLSTDTQYF
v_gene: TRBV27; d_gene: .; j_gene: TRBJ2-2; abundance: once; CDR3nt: TGTGCCAGCAGCCCTACAGGGAGGGGCGGGGAGCTGTTTTTT; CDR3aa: CASSPTGRGGELFF
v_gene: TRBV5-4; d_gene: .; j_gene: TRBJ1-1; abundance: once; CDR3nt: TGTGCCAGCAGCTTGAGGGATCCGTGGAACACTGAAGCTTTCTTT; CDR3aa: CASSLRDPWNTEAFF
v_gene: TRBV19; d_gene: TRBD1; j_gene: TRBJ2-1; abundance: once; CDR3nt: TGTGCCGGAACCACAACCCCTCACCACAGGGGCAATGAGCAGTTCTTC; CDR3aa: CAGTTTPHHRGNEQFF
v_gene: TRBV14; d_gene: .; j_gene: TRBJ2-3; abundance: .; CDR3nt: TGTGCCAGCAGCCAAGATAGGTCCGGGCATACAGATACGCAGTATTTT; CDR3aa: CASSQDRSGHTDTQYF
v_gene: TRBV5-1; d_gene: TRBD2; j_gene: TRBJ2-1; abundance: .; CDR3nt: TGCGCCAGCAGCTTCTCTTCCGTAGCGGGGGAGCAGTTCTTC; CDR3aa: CASSFSSVAGEQFF
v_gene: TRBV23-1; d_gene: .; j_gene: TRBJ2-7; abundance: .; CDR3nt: TGCGCCAGCAGTCCGAGCAGGTCCAACCGGGGATCCTACGAGCAGTACTTC; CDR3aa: CASSPSRSNRGSYEQYF
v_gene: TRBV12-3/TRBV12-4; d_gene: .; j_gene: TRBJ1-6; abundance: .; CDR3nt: TGTGCCAGCCGTCCAGAAACTGGCGAGAATTCACCCCTCCACTTT; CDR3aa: CASRPETGENSPLHF
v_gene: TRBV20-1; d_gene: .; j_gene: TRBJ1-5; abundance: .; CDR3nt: TGCAGTGCTAGAGATTTTTCCAATCAGCCCCAGCATTTT; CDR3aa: CSARDFSNQPQHF
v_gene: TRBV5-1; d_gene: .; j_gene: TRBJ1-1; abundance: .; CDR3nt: TGCGCCAGCAGCCCCTACGGACAGCTGAACACTGAAGCTTTCTTT; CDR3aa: CASSPYGQLNTEAFF
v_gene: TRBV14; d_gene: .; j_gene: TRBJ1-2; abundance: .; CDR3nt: TGTGCCAGCAGCCAAGAGAGATTGAACTATGGCTACACCTTC; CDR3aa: CASSQERLNYGYTF
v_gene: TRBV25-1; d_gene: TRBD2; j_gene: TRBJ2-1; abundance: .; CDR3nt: TGTGCCAGCACAAGGCTAGCGGGGGAAAATGAGCAGTTCTTC; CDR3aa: CASTRLAGENEQFF
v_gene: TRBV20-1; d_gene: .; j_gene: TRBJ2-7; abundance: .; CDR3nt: TGCAGTGCCAGTGGCAGGGGCCGCTACGAGCAGTACTTC; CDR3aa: CSASGRGRYEQYF
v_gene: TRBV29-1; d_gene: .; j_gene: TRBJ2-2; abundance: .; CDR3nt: TGCAGCGTGGGGGCAGGAGCGAACACCGGGGAGCTGTTTTTT; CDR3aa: CSVGAGANTGELFF